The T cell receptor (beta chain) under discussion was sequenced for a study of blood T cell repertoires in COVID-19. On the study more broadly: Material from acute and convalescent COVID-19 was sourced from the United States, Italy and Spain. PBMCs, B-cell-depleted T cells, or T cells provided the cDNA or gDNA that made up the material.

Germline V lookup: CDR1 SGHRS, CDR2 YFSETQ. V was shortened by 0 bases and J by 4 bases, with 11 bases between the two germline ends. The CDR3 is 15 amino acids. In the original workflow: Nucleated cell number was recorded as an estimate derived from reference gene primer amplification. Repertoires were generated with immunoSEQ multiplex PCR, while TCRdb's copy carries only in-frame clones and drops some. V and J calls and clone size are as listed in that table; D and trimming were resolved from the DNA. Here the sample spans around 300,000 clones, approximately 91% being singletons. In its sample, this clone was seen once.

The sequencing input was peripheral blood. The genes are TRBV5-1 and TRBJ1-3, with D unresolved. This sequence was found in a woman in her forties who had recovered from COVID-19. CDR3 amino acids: CASSLVGEVGNTIYF. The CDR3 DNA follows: TGCGCCAGCAGCTTGGTTGGAGAAGTCGGAAACACCATATATTTT. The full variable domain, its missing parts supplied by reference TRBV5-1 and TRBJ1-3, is KAGVTQTPRYLIKTRGQQVTLSCSPISGHRSVSWYQQTPGQGLQFLFEYFSETQRNKGNFPGRFSGRQFSNSRSEMNVSTLELGDSALYLCASSLVGEVGNTIYFGEGSWLTVV.